This T cell receptor beta chain was sequenced in a study of beta chain features in type 1 diabetes. This clone was seen at least ten times. Its antigen is unidentified. Of the isolated RNA, all was reverse transcribed, and so the sequenced material was expressed TCRB transcripts. TCRdb's copy holds only in-frame clones and misses some; the assay was immunoSEQ multiplex PCR. In the table there are almost 250,000 clones, roughly an eighth of which are singletons. Overall study findings and caveats: The VDJ junctions of type 1 diabetes patients carried fewer insertions and more deletions.

V lost 0 bases and J 0 bases, leaving 7 bases between the germline ends. The V gene's germline CDR1 is SGHAT and CDR2 FQNNGV. CDR3 size: 15 residues. The sequenced material came from naive CD4+ T cells from blood. This sequence joins TRBV11-2 and TRBJ2-3; possibly TRBD2 for D (5 bases). This TCR was sampled from a woman aged 35 to 49 in good health. This CDR3 is CASSLDRGSTDTQYF. In DNA, the CDR3 is TGTGCCAGCAGCTTAGATCGGGGAAGCACAGATACGCAGTATTTT. Supplemented by reference TRBV11-2 and TRBJ2-3, the full variable domain reads EAGVAQSPRYKIIEKRQSVAFWCNPISGHATLYWYQQILGQGPKLLIQFQNNGVVDDSQLPKDRFSAERLKGVDSTLKIQPAKLEDSAVYLCASSLDRGSTDTQYFGPGTRLTVL.